This passage covers 14 T cell receptor beta chains from one sample sequenced in a study of spatial heterogeneity in lung cancer. TCRdb reanalysed the 5' RACE reads using MiXCR and keeps one entry per CDR3 protein. This sample has about 38,000 distinct CDR3 sequences; around 7.5% occur once, and the top ten carry under 30%. Sample time point: sample taken at primary tumor resection. The material was PBMCs, obtained at surgery. The receptor set was obtained from a male donor with early-stage non-small cell lung cancer.

In this sample, this clonotype turned up many times. This CDR3 reads CSALRAVWNTEAFF. The CDR3 nucleotides read TGCAGTGCATTGAGGGCAGTATGGAACACTGAAGCTTTCTTT. V gene TRBV20-1 combines with J gene TRBJ1-1; D is unresolved. CDR1 and CDR2 (germline): DFQATT, SNEGSKA (reference sequence). V shed 6 bases and J shed 1 base, with 15 bases lying between them. The CDR3 totals 14 residues.

Ten or more counts support this clonotype. This chain connects TRBV4-2 to TRBJ2-1; TRBD2 matches at 8 bases. Germline V gives CDR1 LGHNA, CDR2 YNFKEQ. There are 16 residues in the CDR3. The V gene end was trimmed by 0 bases and the J gene end by 3 bases; junction bases not matched to a gene: 4. The CDR3 DNA follows: TGTGCCAGCAGCCAAGATTTACTAGCGGACTACAATGAGCAGTTCTTC. Residues: CASSQDLLADYNEQFF.

This sequence joins TRBV19 and TRBJ2-2; D is ambiguous. This CDR3 is built from 14 residues. Germline V CDR1 and CDR2: LNHDA, SQIVND (reference sequence). V was shortened by 4 bases and J by 0 bases, with 6 bases between the two germline ends. CDR3 sequence: CASSNGANTGELFF. The CDR3 DNA is TGTGCCAGTAGTAACGGAGCGAACACCGGGGAGCTGTTTTTT.

This clonotype was seen ten or more times. The gene calls are TRBV6-2 or TRBV6-3 and TRBJ2-2; D gene uncertain. V shed 2 bases and J shed 5 bases, with 9 bases lying between them. CDR3 length equals 14 residues. Germline CDR1 is MNHEY and CDR2 is SVGEGT. The DNA of the CDR3 is TGTGCCAGCAGTTACCTCTACCCTACCGGGGAGCTGTTTTTT. Amino acids: CASSYLYPTGELFF.

This clonotype came up many times. The CDR3 is CASSLRFTDTQYF. The DNA for the CDR3 is TGTGCCAGCAGTTTAAGGTTTACAGATACGCAGTATTTT. V is TRBV27 and J is TRBJ2-3, with D unclear. Trimming took off 2 bases at V and 3 bases at J, with 6 bases between the two ends. This CDR3 is built from 13 residues. Germline V gives CDR1 MNHEY, CDR2 SMNVEV (reference sequence).

The CDR3 DNA follows: TGTGCCAGCAGTTGGCAGGTCAGGGGGACCCAGTACTTC. Translating it yields CASSWQVRGTQYF. V usage is TRBV6-2 or TRBV6-3 and J usage is TRBJ2-5; maybe TRBD1 (6 bases). Germline CDR1 and CDR2: MNHEY and SVGEGT. The CDR3 contains 13 residues. Trimming left V 4 bases short and J 7 bases short, with 13 bases between.

This clonotype occurred many times. This rearrangement joins TRBV12-3 or TRBV12-4 to TRBJ1-1, with a weak D call TRBD1 (5 bases). CDR3 length: 14 residues. With 4 bases removed from V and 4 bases from J, the gap between germline ends came to 13 bases. The DNA for the CDR3 is TGTGCCAGCAGTTCCCTCAGGGTTGGCACTGAAGCTTTCTTT. This gives the protein CASSSLRVGTEAFF.

This clonotype was seen a few times. The rearrangement joins TRBV20-1 to TRBJ2-1, with TRBD1 matching over 8 bases. This CDR3 has 14 residues. The ends lost 0 bases at V and 6 bases at J; junction bases unmatched: 4. Looked up from germline, CDR1 is DFQATT and CDR2 is SNEGSKA (reference sequence). DNA of the CDR3: TGCAGTGCTAGAGATCTGGACAGGGTCAATGAGCAGTTCTTC. Translation: CSARDLDRVNEQFF.

The V gene is TRBV2, the J gene TRBJ2-3; TRBD2 aligns across 8 bases. The length of the CDR3 is 12 residues. CDR1 and CDR2 from the germline V gene are SNHLY and FYNNEI. With V trimmed by 9 bases and J by 5 bases, 4 bases remained unmatched. The CDR3 nucleotides read TGTGCCAGGGGACTAGTTGGAGATACGCAGTATTTT. This codes for CARGLVGDTQYF.

In its sample, this clonotype was seen a few times. The J gene is TRBJ1-2, the V gene TRBV6-4, with 9 nucleotides matching TRBD1. Trimming took 6 bases from V and 6 from J; bases not matched to a gene: 11. The CDR3 loop spans 15 amino acids. Germline V lookup: CDR1 MRHNA, CDR2 SNTAGT. CDR3 residues: CASREGDREGDGYTF. The CDR3 DNA reads as TGTGCCAGCAGGGAGGGGGACAGGGAAGGAGATGGCTACACCTTC.

Many counts were recorded for this clonotype. The J gene is TRBJ2-5, the V gene TRBV11-2, with 8 bases matching TRBD2. V lost 4 bases, J lost 0 bases, and 13 bases stayed unmatched. The CDR3 contains 18 residues. In germline, CDR1 is SGHAT, CDR2 FQNNGV. The CDR3 loop is CASSSSLPGGGYQETQYF. For the CDR3, the DNA is TGTGCCAGCAGCTCGTCCCTTCCGGGCGGGGGGTACCAAGAGACCCAGTACTTC.

The chain joins TRBV20-1 to TRBJ2-1; 16 bases are a match to TRBD2. This CDR3 is built from 18 residues. Germline loops: CDR1 DFQATT, CDR2 SNEGSKA (reference sequence). V dropped 3 bases and J dropped 7; count of bases not matched to a gene: 12. The CDR3 sequence is CSASTPGTSGRAVNEQFF. The CDR3 coding sequence is TGCAGTGCTAGCACTCCCGGGACTAGCGGGAGGGCCGTAAATGAGCAGTTCTTC.

The chain employs TRBV9 and TRBJ1-3, with TRBD1 identical over 7 bases. V shed 4 bases and J 3 bases; nucleotides not matched to a gene: 16. The CDR3 totals 18 residues. The germline V gene has CDR1 SGDLS and CDR2 YYNGEE. The DNA for the CDR3 is TGTGCCAGCAGCTCCAAAACATCGACAGGGTCCAGTGGAAACACCATATATTTT. Its translation is CASSSKTSTGSSGNTIYF.

The chain joins TRBV6-5 to TRBJ1-1, with D perhaps matching TRBD1 (5 bases). The CDR3 has 15 amino acids. Germline values: CDR1 MNHEY, CDR2 SVGAGI. V was shortened by 2 bases and J by 3 bases, with 13 bases between the two germline ends. Here the CDR3 DNA reads TGTGCCAGCAGTTACACCCAGGGAAGTGACACTGAAGCTTTCTTT. This gives the protein CASSYTQGSDTEAFF.